Described below is a single T cell receptor beta chain sequence and its context. This sample stems from a study of technical replicates of blood from several donors. The data were produced by immunoSEQ multiplex PCR, yet TCRdb's version contains in-frame clones alone and is incomplete. The data show some 80,000 clones, about 95% seen once. Per germline, CDR1 MNHNS and CDR2 SASEGT. Trimming cost V 7 bases and J 2 bases, with 9 bases left between them. This CDR3 comprises 13 residues. This rearrangement joins TRBV6-1 to TRBJ1-5; D is ambiguous. Sequences were obtained from T cells isolated from PBMCs. The sequence derives from a human donor in good health. The CDR3 DNA sequence: TGTGCCAGCACGCAGGAGGGCAATCAGCCCCAGCATTTT. It translates to CASTQEGNQPQHF.